The rows below give T cell receptor beta chains drawn from one sample of a study of blood T cell repertoires in COVID-19. Assay: immunoSEQ multiplex PCR; the TCRdb copy retains only in-frame clones and omits some. The table includes 200,000 to 250,000 clones, 86% detected once. Sequenced: peripheral blood. The receptor set was obtained from a man between 60 and 70 years old with acute or convalescent COVID-19. Both conserved end residues are part of each CDR3. The D gene is left open where the match is weak.

v_gene	d_gene	j_gene	CDR3aa
TRBV10-3	TRBD2	TRBJ2-1	CAIRGRTSNSYNEQFF
TRBV12-3/TRBV12-4	NA	TRBJ2-5	CASSPPGETQYF
TRBV5-4	TRBD2	TRBJ2-3	CASSPKTLGLGGDTQYF
TRBV5-1	NA	TRBJ1-1	CASRIGQSLNTEAFF
TRBV5-1	NA	TRBJ2-3	CASSLGGLQGTDTQYF
TRBV7-3	TRBD1	TRBJ2-5	CASSPWGDRGSETQYF
TRBV14	NA	TRBJ2-1	CASSQDAGGSYNEQFF
TRBV5-1	TRBD2	TRBJ2-3	CASSPLGLDSDTQYF
TRBV9	TRBD1	TRBJ2-3	CASSVWDREIDTQYF
TRBV15	NA	TRBJ1-3	CATSSPREGLYGNTIYF
TRBV18	NA	TRBJ2-7	CASSPVGAGWYEQYF
TRBV6-1	TRBD1	TRBJ1-2	CASSEGTGLANYGYTF
TRBV9	NA	TRBJ2-2	CASSVDWGNTGELFF
TRBV6-2/TRBV6-3	TRBD2	TRBJ2-1	CASSYAGPGTSGRLNEQFF
TRBV10-3	NA	TRBJ2-7	CAITPLSYEQYF
TRBV10-3	TRBD1	TRBJ2-7	CAISGTGENLGEQYF
TRBV2	TRBD1	TRBJ1-5	CASSGTGRDQPQHF
TRBV11-3	TRBD1	TRBJ2-5	CASSVYRGQETQYF
TRBV24-1	NA	TRBJ2-3	CATSEQRSDTQYF
TRBV7-3	NA	TRBJ2-1	CASSSPGLRKNEQFF
TRBV6-6	NA	TRBJ2-1	CASSYEGGPHNEQFF
TRBV30	NA	TRBJ1-2	CAWSVGRLSRNYGYTF
TRBV4-2	NA	TRBJ2-3	CASSQDPGGTDTQYF
TRBV3-1/TRBV3-2	TRBD1	TRBJ1-4	CASSLRTGRDEKLFF
TRBV10-3	TRBD1	TRBJ1-1	CAIRGDRAETNTEAFF
TRBV7-6	NA	TRBJ1-1	CASSSYRETYGEAFF
TRBV3-1/TRBV3-2	TRBD1	TRBJ1-4	CASSLNSGGLAEKLFF
TRBV4-1	NA	TRBJ1-1	CASSQDQEGREAFF
TRBV19	TRBD1	TRBJ1-3	CASSIDTGGSGNTIYF
TRBV7-2	TRBD1	TRBJ2-1	CASSPGQGGYNEQFF
TRBV9	NA	TRBJ2-5	CASSVLGLAETQYF
TRBV28	NA	TRBJ1-2	CASARGSYGYTF
TRBV7-2	NA	TRBJ1-4	CASSSTGNREKLFF
TRBV5-1	NA	TRBJ2-7	CASSLNTGPYEQYF
TRBV28	TRBD1	TRBJ1-6	CASSSPTGGDSPLHF
TRBV7-3	NA	TRBJ2-2	CASSLAARGTGELFF
TRBV6-2/TRBV6-3	NA	TRBJ2-4	CASSPRVVSKNIQYF
TRBV7-6	NA	TRBJ2-3	CASSLGYRVGADTQYF
TRBV28	TRBD2	TRBJ2-2	CASSLNFRLAGTNTGELFF
TRBV6-1	TRBD1	TRBJ1-1	CASSEEWTGRTEAFF
TRBV19	NA	TRBJ1-1	CASTLRGTSFGDNTEAFF
TRBV24-1	TRBD1	TRBJ2-5	CATSGMGETGGEETQYF
TRBV10-3	NA	TRBJ2-5	CAISESTEQETQYF
TRBV28	TRBD1	TRBJ1-2	CASSPEDRGRGYTF
TRBV27	NA	TRBJ1-1	CASSLSRNTEAFF
TRBV4-2	NA	TRBJ2-6	CASSQDPPSGANVLTF
TRBV10-3	TRBD2	TRBJ2-2	CAITPGVAGANTGELFF